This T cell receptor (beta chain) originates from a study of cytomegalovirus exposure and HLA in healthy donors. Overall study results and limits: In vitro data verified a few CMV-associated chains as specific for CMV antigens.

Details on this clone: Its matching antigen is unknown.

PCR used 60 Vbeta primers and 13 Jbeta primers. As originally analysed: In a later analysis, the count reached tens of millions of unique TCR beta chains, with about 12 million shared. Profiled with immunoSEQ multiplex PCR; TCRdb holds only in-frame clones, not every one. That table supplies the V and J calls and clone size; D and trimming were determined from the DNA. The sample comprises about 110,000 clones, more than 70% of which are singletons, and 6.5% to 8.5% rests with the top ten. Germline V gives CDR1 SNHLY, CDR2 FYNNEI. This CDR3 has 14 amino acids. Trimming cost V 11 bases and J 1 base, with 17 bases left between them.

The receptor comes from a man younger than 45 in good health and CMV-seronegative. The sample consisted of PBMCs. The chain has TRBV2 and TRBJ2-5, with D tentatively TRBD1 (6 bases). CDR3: CASRGSRGQETQYF. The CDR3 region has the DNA TGTGCCTCCCGTGGCAGCAGGGGCCAAGAGACCCAGTACTTC.